The 7 T cell receptor beta chains given below trace back to one sample, sequenced in a study of shared clonotypes between healthy human individuals. TCRdb keeps only in-frame clones here, not all; method: immunoSEQ multiplex PCR. The repertoire holds 2 million to 2.5 million clones, approximately 95% seen once, with 0.3% to 0.4% in the top ten. What was sequenced was naive CD4+ T cells from PBMCs. Noted subset: CD45RA+ positively selected. Every receptor here comes from a man aged 18 to 29 in good health. Some clones in this sample may be carry-over from other donors' samples.

The chain carries TRBV11-3 and TRBJ2-2; D perhaps matches TRBD1 (5 bases). V was cut by 5 bases and J by 1 base, with 17 bases left in between. Germline V lookup: CDR1 SGHNT, CDR2 YENEEA. The CDR3 runs 17 residues. CDR3 DNA: TGTGCCAGCAGCGGATCCTTGATGGGGCAGAACACCGGGGAGCTGTTTTTT. The encoded protein is CASSGSLMGQNTGELFF.

This clone is a singleton in its sample. J is TRBJ2-7 and V is TRBV6-6, with D uncertain. Between the trimmed V and J ends, which lost 6 bases and 3 bases, there was a span of 15 bases. The CDR3 runs 14 residues. Per the germline V gene, CDR1 is MNHNY and CDR2 is SVGAGI (reference sequence). The CDR3 DNA reads as TGTGCCAGCAGCGACCCCAGAGGCTTCTACGAGCAGTACTTC. Amino acid sequence: CASSDPRGFYEQYF.

CDR3 sequence: CASRRDLPGTEAFF. The CDR3 region has the DNA TGTGCCAGTAGACGGGATCTACCGGGGACTGAAGCTTTCTTT. The rearrangement joins TRBV19 to TRBJ1-1, with no clear D. From germline, CDR1 is LNHDA and CDR2 SQIVND (reference sequence). The CDR3 covers 14 residues. V was shortened by 6 bases and J by 5 bases, with 16 bases between the two germline ends.

This chain uses TRBV7-8 with TRBJ2-7; TRBD1 agrees at 9 bases. The germline V gene has CDR1 SGHVS and CDR2 FQNEAQ. The V segment lost 2 bases and the J segment 2 bases; nucleotides outside the gene matches: 7. CDR3 length equals 16 residues. The CDR3 coding sequence is TGTGCCAGCAGCTTAACAGGGGGCGGTGTTACCTACGAGCAGTACTTC. It is translated as CASSLTGGGVTYEQYF.

This rearrangement joins TRBV30 to TRBJ1-1, with no clear D. V was cut by 3 bases and J by 1 base, with 12 bases left in between. Germline V CDR1 and CDR2: GTSNPN, SVGIG (reference sequence). The CDR3 consists of 14 residues. CDR3 nucleotide sequence: TGTGCCTGGAGGGGTGGTTGGGCGAACACTGAAGCTTTCTTT. This translates into CAWRGGWANTEAFF.

The J gene is TRBJ1-2, the V gene TRBV6-5; D is undetermined. Trimming cost V 0 bases and J 9 bases, with 14 bases left between them. Per the germline V gene, CDR1 is MNHEY and CDR2 is SVGAGI. CDR3 length: 14 amino acids. The CDR3 loop reads CASSYSREALSYTF. CDR3 in DNA: TGTGCCAGCAGTTACTCGCGCGAGGCCTTAAGCTACACCTTC.

The chain combines TRBV2 with TRBJ1-1; D possibly corresponds to TRBD1 (6 bases). Germline values: CDR1 SNHLY, CDR2 FYNNEI. Trimming took off 7 bases at V and 5 bases at J, with 17 bases between the two ends. The CDR3 totals 14 residues. This CDR3 reads CASTPKGDRTEAFF. In nucleotides, the CDR3 is TGTGCCAGCACACCCAAGGGAGACAGGACTGAAGCTTTCTTT.